This T cell receptor beta chain comes out of a study of response to subunit inactivated influenza vaccine. V lost 5 bases, J lost 4 bases, and 11 bases lay in between. Germline V gives CDR1 SGHTA, CDR2 FQGNSA. This CDR3 comprises 13 residues. TCRdb itself ran the RT-PCR reads through MiXCR, one entry per CDR3 protein. The table has 500,000 to 550,000 distinct CDR3 sequences, 7.5% to 8.5% seen once; the top ten hold around 13%. The sample holds a few counts of this clonotype. This receptor was taken from a man between 50 and 70 years old who received an inactivated influenza vaccine. Sequencing was performed on PBMCs from blood, taken 23 months after vaccination. This chain uses TRBV7-2 with TRBJ2-5; D gene uncertain. CDR3 in amino acids: CASSPGFRETQYF. CDR3 coding DNA: TGTGCCAGCAGCCCCGGGTTTCGAGAGACCCAGTACTTC.